These T cell receptor beta chains were read from a single sample in a study of blood T cell repertoires in COVID-19. The repertoire was sequenced with immunoSEQ multiplex PCR; TCRdb's copy has only in-frame clones and lacks some. The repertoire holds a few hundred thousand clones, around 89% seen once, with around 4% in the top ten. Sequencing used PBMCs or T cells enriched from blood (not recorded which). The receptors were gathered from a woman in her twenties or thirties who had recovered from COVID-19. CDR3s include the opening cysteine and the closing phenylalanine or tryptophan. The order of the fields is CDR3 length, V gene, J gene, CDR3 protein.

16	TRBV4-1	TRBJ1-1	CASSQGTNPMNTEAFF
14	TRBV9	TRBJ1-3	CASSVRQAGNTIYF
13	TRBV7-9	TRBJ1-5	CASSLGAEQPQHF
17	TRBV27	TRBJ1-5	CASSPSPLGGGNQPQHF
17	TRBV19	TRBJ2-2	CASTRDRGKLNTGELFF
15	TRBV13	TRBJ1-3	CASSFGGFSGNTIYF
18	TRBV7-9	TRBJ1-4	CASSLSLWEIGTNEKLFF
14	TRBV9	TRBJ2-1	CASSASGSGNEQFF
14	TRBV30	TRBJ1-6	CAWSAGQPNSPLHF
15	TRBV7-8	TRBJ1-5	CASSPSTGSNQPQHF
13	TRBV19	TRBJ1-5	CASSPSDRQPQHF
15	TRBV7-6	TRBJ2-3	CASSLSGSGADTQYF
17	TRBV7-3	TRBJ1-6	CASSLTAPSSYNSPLHF
16	TRBV4-3	TRBJ2-7	CASSQEVKPGVGEQYF
14	TRBV30	TRBJ1-5	CAWSVGGSNQPQHF
15	TRBV7-9	TRBJ1-1	CASSSKIRVNTEAFF
16	TRBV4-2	TRBJ2-1	CASSHLSGLSAHEQFF
14	TRBV25-1	TRBJ2-5	CASSASGSKETQYF
15	TRBV7-3	TRBJ2-2	CASSVGTGQTGELFF
13	TRBV30	TRBJ1-1	CAWSRGLNTEAFF
16	TRBV7-3	TRBJ2-1	CASSLTPLAIYNEQFF
11	TRBV12-3/TRBV12-4	TRBJ2-1	CASSSAASQFF
19	TRBV10-3	TRBJ2-2	CAIRNILSGSIYGDGELFF
13	TRBV28	TRBJ1-1	CASSKQGSTEAFF
15	TRBV6-4	TRBJ1-2	CASSDSPGATYGYTF
16	TRBV5-4	TRBJ1-1	CASSRGSRNSNTEAFF
12	TRBV11-3	TRBJ2-2	CASSLASGELFF
15	TRBV11-3	TRBJ2-1	CASSLGGLVGNEQFF
12	TRBV11-2	TRBJ2-1	CASSDSYNEQFF
19	TRBV3-1/TRBV3-2	TRBJ2-5	CASSQERWAGGQREETQYF
16	TRBV27	TRBJ2-1	CASRTASGRLLNEQFF